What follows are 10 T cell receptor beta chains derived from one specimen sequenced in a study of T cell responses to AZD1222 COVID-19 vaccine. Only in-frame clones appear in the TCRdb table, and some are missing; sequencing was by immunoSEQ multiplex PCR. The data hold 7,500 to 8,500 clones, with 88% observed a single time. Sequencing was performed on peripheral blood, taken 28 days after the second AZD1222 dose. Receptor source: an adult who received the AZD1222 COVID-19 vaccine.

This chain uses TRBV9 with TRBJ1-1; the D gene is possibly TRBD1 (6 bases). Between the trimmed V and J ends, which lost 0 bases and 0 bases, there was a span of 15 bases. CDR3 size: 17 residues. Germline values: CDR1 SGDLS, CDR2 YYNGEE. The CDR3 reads CASSVELRTAMNTEAFF. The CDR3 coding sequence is TGTGCCAGCAGCGTAGAACTTAGGACAGCCATGAACACTGAAGCTTTCTTT. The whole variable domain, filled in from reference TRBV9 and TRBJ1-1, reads DSGVTQTPKHLITATGQRVTLRCSPRSGDLSVYWYQQSLDQGLQFLIQYYNGEERAKGNILERFSAQQFPDLHSELNLSSLELGDSALYFCASSVELRTAMNTEAFFGQGTRLTVV.

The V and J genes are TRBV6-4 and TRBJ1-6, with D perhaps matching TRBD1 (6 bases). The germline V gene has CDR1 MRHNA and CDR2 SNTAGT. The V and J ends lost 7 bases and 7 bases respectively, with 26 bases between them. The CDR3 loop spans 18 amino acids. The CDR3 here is CASNEVIDQGRPNSPLHF. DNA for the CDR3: TGTGCCAGCAACGAGGTCATCGACCAGGGGCGGCCAAATTCACCCCTCCACTTT.

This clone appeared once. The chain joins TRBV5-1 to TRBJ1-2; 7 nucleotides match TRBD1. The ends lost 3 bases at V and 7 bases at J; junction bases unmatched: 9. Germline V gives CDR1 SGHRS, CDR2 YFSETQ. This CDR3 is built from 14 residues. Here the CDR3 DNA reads TGCGCCAGCAGCTCCCAACTAGACAGGGCTGGCTACACCTTC. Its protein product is CASSSQLDRAGYTF.

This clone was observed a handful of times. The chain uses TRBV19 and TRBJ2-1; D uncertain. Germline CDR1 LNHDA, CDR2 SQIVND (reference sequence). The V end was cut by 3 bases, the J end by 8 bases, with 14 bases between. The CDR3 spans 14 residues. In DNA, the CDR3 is TGTGCCAGTAGTATTCTCATACAGATTCATGAGCAGTTCTTC. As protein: CASSILIQIHEQFF.

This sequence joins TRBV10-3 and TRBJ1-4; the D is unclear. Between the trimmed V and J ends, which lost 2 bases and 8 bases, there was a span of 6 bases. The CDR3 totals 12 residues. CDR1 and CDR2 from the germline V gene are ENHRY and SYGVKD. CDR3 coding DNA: TGTGCCATCAGTGAGGGTAGGGAAAAACTGTTTTTT. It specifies CAISEGREKLFF.

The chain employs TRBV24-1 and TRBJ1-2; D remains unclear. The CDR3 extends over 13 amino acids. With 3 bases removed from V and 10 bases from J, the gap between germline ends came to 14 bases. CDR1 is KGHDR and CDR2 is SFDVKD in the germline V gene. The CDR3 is CATSDRLTGDYTF. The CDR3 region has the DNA TGTGCCACCAGTGATAGGTTAACGGGAGACTACACCTTC.

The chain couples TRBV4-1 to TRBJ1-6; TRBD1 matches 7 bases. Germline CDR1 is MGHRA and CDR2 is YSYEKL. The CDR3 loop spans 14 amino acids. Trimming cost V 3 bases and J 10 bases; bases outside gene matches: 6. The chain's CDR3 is CASSHSQGGSPLHF. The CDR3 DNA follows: TGCGCCAGCAGCCATTCCCAGGGGGGCTCACCCCTCCACTTT.

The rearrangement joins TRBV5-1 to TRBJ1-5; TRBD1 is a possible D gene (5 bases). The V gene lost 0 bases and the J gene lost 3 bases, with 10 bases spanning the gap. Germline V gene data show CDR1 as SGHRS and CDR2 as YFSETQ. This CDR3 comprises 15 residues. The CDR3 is CASSLGGTNNQPQHF. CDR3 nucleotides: TGCGCCAGCAGCTTGGGTGGGACTAACAATCAGCCCCAGCATTTT.

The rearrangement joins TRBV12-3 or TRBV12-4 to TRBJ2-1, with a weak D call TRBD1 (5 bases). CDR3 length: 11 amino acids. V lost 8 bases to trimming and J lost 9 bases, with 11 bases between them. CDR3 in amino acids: CASAYQGEQFF. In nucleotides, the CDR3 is TGTGCCAGCGCCTACCAGGGTGAGCAGTTCTTC.

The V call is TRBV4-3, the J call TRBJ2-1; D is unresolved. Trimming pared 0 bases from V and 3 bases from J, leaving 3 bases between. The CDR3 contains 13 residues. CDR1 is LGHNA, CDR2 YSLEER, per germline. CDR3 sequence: CASSQDSYNEQFF. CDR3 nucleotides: TGCGCCAGCAGCCAAGATAGCTACAATGAGCAGTTCTTC.